The 2 T cell receptor beta chains reported below all come from one sample, sequenced in a study of T cells after yellow fever vaccination. TCRdb analysed the 5' RACE reads with MiXCR anew, one entry per CDR3 protein. The sample yields 600,000 to 750,000 distinct CDR3 sequences, about 12% seen once. The sequencing used PBMCs, collected on the day of the yellow fever booster vaccination. The receptors come from a man younger than 45 who received the YFV17D yellow fever vaccine.

This clonotype showed up many times. The chain links TRBV5-4 to TRBJ2-1, with D possibly being TRBD2 (5 bases). Germline loops: CDR1 SGHNT, CDR2 YYREEE (reference sequence). The CDR3 runs to 16 residues. V was cut by 1 base and J by 0 bases, with 11 bases left in between. The CDR3 is CASSLSSASSYNEQFF. The CDR3 region has the DNA TGTGCCAGCAGCTTGAGTAGCGCGAGCTCCTACAATGAGCAGTTCTTC.

This clonotype was seen just once. V is TRBV2 and J is TRBJ2-7; no clear D. From germline, CDR1 is SNHLY and CDR2 FYNNEI. This CDR3 has 12 amino acids. V lost 8 bases, J lost 2 bases, and 10 bases lay in between. Written as DNA, the CDR3 is TGTGCCAGCCAAACTTCCCCCTACGAGCAGTACTTC. As protein: CASQTSPYEQYF.